Shown below are 18 T cell receptor beta chains from a single sample sequenced in a study of neoadjuvant anti-PD-1 for oral cavity cancer. Repertoires were generated with immunoSEQ multiplex PCR, while TCRdb's copy carries only in-frame clones and drops some. Of approximately 10,000 clones detected, approximately 59% appear once; the ten largest clones hold 3.5% to 5.5%. Indicated time point: after neoadjuvant nivolumab, at surgical resection. The source material was PBMCs, sampled after nivolumab (anti-PD-1) treatment. The receptors were sampled from a person between 40 and 85 years old with oral cavity squamous cell carcinoma.

The rearrangement joins TRBV9 to TRBJ2-5; 8 bases align to TRBD2. Per the germline V gene, CDR1 is SGDLS and CDR2 is YYNGEE. The CDR3 totals 14 residues. Trimming took 4 bases from V and 1 from J; bases not matched to a gene: 3. CDR3 DNA sequence: TGTGCCAGCAGCCTTGGACTAGCCCAAGAGACCCAGTACTTC. It encodes CASSLGLAQETQYF.

This rearrangement joins TRBV11-3 to TRBJ1-2, with TRBD1 matching 8 bases. V was clipped by 5 bases and J by 9 bases; unmatched bases: 5. The CDR3 totals 12 residues. Germline values: CDR1 SGHNT, CDR2 YENEEA. The CDR3 here is CASSGGQGRYTF. The CDR3 bases are TGTGCCAGCAGCGGAGGACAGGGCCGCTACACCTTC.

The chain uses TRBV6-1 and TRBJ1-6; 9 bases agree with TRBD1. With 7 bases clipped from V and 5 bases from J, the junction kept 3 bases outside the gene matches. The germline gives CDR1 MNHNS, CDR2 SASEGT. CDR3 length equals 14 residues. CDR3 loop: CASTRTGDNSPLHF. The DNA of the CDR3 is TGTGCCAGCACTAGGACAGGGGATAATTCACCCCTCCACTTT.

The V gene is TRBV7-3, the J gene TRBJ2-1, with 9 positions matching TRBD1. The V gene's germline CDR1 is SGHTA and CDR2 FQGTGA. V trimming: 1 base; J trimming: 10 bases; junction bases outside the gene matches: 2. The CDR3 runs 13 residues. The CDR3 is CASSLIGTGEQFF. The CDR3 DNA sequence: TGTGCCAGCAGCTTAATTGGGACAGGGGAGCAGTTCTTC.

The V and J genes are TRBV11-2 and TRBJ1-1; tentatively, D is TRBD1 (5 bases). CDR1 is SGHAT, CDR2 FQNNGV, per germline. Trimming took off 1 base at V and 2 bases at J, with 8 bases between the two ends. This CDR3 has 14 amino acids. The CDR3 bases are TGTGCCAGCAGCTTAGGGGGGGGAAACACTGAAGCTTTCTTT. It codes for CASSLGGGNTEAFF.

This clone was seen more than once but under ten times. This same CDR3 is encoded by further DNA sequences in the sample. The chain recombines TRBV5-4 with TRBJ1-2; TRBD1 matches at 9 bases. CDR3 length: 13 residues. V dropped 4 bases and J dropped 6; count of bases not matched to a gene: 4. The germline V gene encodes CDR1 SGHNT and CDR2 YYREEE (reference sequence). CDR3 sequence: CASSPTGGDGYTF. CDR3 nucleotide sequence: TGTGCCAGCAGCCCGACAGGGGGTGATGGCTACACCTTC.

This clone was seen a single time. The chain combines TRBV18 with TRBJ1-2; no clear D. Trimming removed 4 bases from V and 0 bases from J, with 6 bases in between. This CDR3 spans 13 amino acids. Germline V gene data show CDR1 as KGHSH and CDR2 as LQKENI. In DNA, the CDR3 is TGTGCCAGCTCACAGGAACCTAACTATGGCTACACCTTC. Protein sequence: CASSQEPNYGYTF.

The gene calls are TRBV5-1 and TRBJ2-1, with D tentatively TRBD2 (6 bases). This CDR3 comprises 15 residues. Trimming stripped 4 bases from V and 3 bases from J, with 14 bases between. Germline values: CDR1 SGHRS, CDR2 YFSETQ. The CDR3 DNA follows: TGCGCCAGCAGCATAGCGGCAGGCAACTACAATGAGCAGTTCTTC. It specifies CASSIAAGNYNEQFF. Using reference TRBV5-1 and TRBJ2-1 for the parts outside the CDR3, the full variable domain is KAGVTQTPRYLIKTRGQQVTLSCSPISGHRSVSWYQQTPGQGLQFLFEYFSETQRNKGNFPGRFSGRQFSNSRSEMNVSTLELGDSALYLCASSIAAGNYNEQFFGPGTRLTVL.

The rearrangement joins TRBV7-6 to TRBJ2-4, with D possibly TRBD2 on 6 matching bases. The CDR3 length is 14 residues. Germline V gives CDR1 SGHVS, CDR2 FNYEAQ. The germline V and J ends were trimmed by 1 base and 9 bases, with 13 bases remaining between them. The DNA of the CDR3 is TGTGCCAGCAGCTTAGAAGTGGAGGGAAGCATTCAGTACTTC. This translates into CASSLEVEGSIQYF.

CDR3 in amino acids: CASSGLPAGAYNEQFF. As DNA, the CDR3 is TGTGCCAGCAGCGGCCTACCGGCGGGAGCGTACAATGAGCAGTTCTTC. V is TRBV9 and J is TRBJ2-1; 7 bases match TRBD2. V lost 3 bases and J lost 4; bases outside the gene matches: 10. Germline V gene sequence: CDR1 SGDLS, CDR2 YYNGEE. CDR3 length: 16 amino acids. The full variable domain, its missing parts supplied by reference TRBV9 and TRBJ2-1, is DSGVTQTPKHLITATGQRVTLRCSPRSGDLSVYWYQQSLDQGLQFLIQYYNGEERAKGNILERFSAQQFPDLHSELNLSSLELGDSALYFCASSGLPAGAYNEQFFGPGTRLTVL.

V usage is TRBV27 and J usage is TRBJ2-3, with 8 bases aligning to TRBD1. The germline V gene encodes CDR1 MNHEY and CDR2 SMNVEV (reference sequence). This CDR3 contains 15 residues. V was pared by 5 bases and J by 3 bases, with 7 bases of the junction left unmatched. The CDR3 sequence: CASSKRQGSTDTQYF. CDR3 DNA: TGTGCCAGCAGTAAGCGACAGGGGTCGACAGATACGCAGTATTTT.

The chain joins TRBV19 to TRBJ1-5; 9 positions agree with TRBD1. V lost 1 base, J lost 7 bases, and 5 bases stayed unmatched. The CDR3 consists of 15 residues. Germline V gives CDR1 LNHDA, CDR2 SQIVND (reference sequence). The CDR3 DNA sequence: TGTGCCAGTAGTATAGCTGGGGGACAGGGCCAGCCCCAGCATTTT. It encodes CASSIAGGQGQPQHF.

In its sample, this clone was seen a few times. This chain connects TRBV14 to TRBJ1-2, with D hard to call. Germline assignment: CDR1 SGHDN and CDR2 FVKESK. The V gene lost 5 bases and the J gene lost 4 bases, with 11 bases spanning the gap. This CDR3 spans 13 amino acids. The CDR3, as DNA: TGTGCCAGCAGCGCGGAACTCTCCTATGGCTACACCTTC. Translation: CASSAELSYGYTF.

This clone has a handful of counts. The gene calls are TRBV7-9 and TRBJ1-6; D is uncertain. Trimming shortened V by 5 bases and J by 7 bases, and 12 bases separated the two germline ends. The germline V gene encodes CDR1 SEHNR and CDR2 FQNEAQ (reference sequence). This CDR3 comprises 14 residues. The DNA of the CDR3 is TGTGCCAGCAGCCTAACAGTGAGCAATTCACCCCTCCACTTT. Translated: CASSLTVSNSPLHF.

The chain has TRBV15 and TRBJ2-3; D gene uncertain. Germline V lookup: CDR1 LNHNV, CDR2 YYDKDF (reference sequence). Deletions cut 6 bases from V and 2 bases from J, with 15 bases between. The CDR3 contains 15 residues. This chain's CDR3 is CATSPGPQLTDTQYF. The CDR3 DNA reads TGTGCCACCAGTCCCGGACCCCAACTCACAGATACGCAGTATTTT. Supplemented by reference TRBV15 and TRBJ2-3, the full variable domain reads DAMVIQNPRYQVTQFGKPVTLSCSQTLNHNVMYWYQQKSSQAPKLLFHYYDKDFNNEADTPDNFQSRRPNTSFCFLDIRSPGLGDTAMYLCATSPGPQLTDTQYFGPGTRLTVL.

The rearrangement joins TRBV7-9 to TRBJ2-4; a weak D match, TRBD1 (5 bases). CDR1 is SEHNR, CDR2 FQNEAQ, per germline (reference sequence). V lost 5 bases, J lost 8 bases, and 13 bases lay in between. The CDR3 is 13 residues long. The CDR3 protein is CASSGAGSDIQYF. CDR3 in DNA: TGTGCCAGCAGCGGGGCAGGGTCCGACATTCAGTACTTC.

A few counts support this clone. The CDR3 DNA sequence: TGTGCCAGCAGTGAGACAGGGGGGATTCTTGAAGCTTTCTTT. Translation: CASSETGGILEAFF. The V gene is TRBV2, the J gene TRBJ1-1, with 9 bases fitting TRBD1. Trimming took 3 bases from V and 7 from J; bases not matched to a gene: 6. CDR3 length: 14 residues. Germline V gene data show CDR1 as SNHLY and CDR2 as FYNNEI.

The chain recombines TRBV7-3 with TRBJ2-5; 11 bases are a match to TRBD1. Germline assignment: CDR1 SGHTA and CDR2 FQGTGA. This CDR3 spans 16 amino acids. V gave up 5 bases and J gave up 5 bases; unmatched junction bases: 10. This CDR3 reads CASSPGQGAPEETQYF. The CDR3 coding sequence is TGTGCCAGCAGCCCCGGACAGGGGGCGCCGGAGGAGACCCAGTACTTC.